This is a list of T cell receptor beta chains from one sample in a study of blood T cell repertoires in COVID-19. Repertoires were generated with immunoSEQ multiplex PCR, while TCRdb's copy carries only in-frame clones and drops some. This sample has roughly 500,000 clones, with about 88% found just once. Material for sequencing was peripheral blood. These receptors came from a man in his late teens or twenties with COVID-19, enrolled during active disease. Both conserved end residues are part of each CDR3. The order of the fields is clone size, V gene, J gene, CDR3 length, D gene, CDR3 protein, CDR3 DNA. The D gene is left open where the match is weak. Size values are once, few and many counts, or a class for expanded clones, and some rows have none.

>-|TRBV10-2|TRBJ2-5|18|TRBD2
CASSGPGLAGLASETQYF
TGCGCCAGCAGCGGCCCGGGACTAGCGGGTCTTGCCTCGGAGACCCAGTACTTC
>once|TRBV19|TRBJ1-2|14|-
CASSPRGRSYGYTF
TGTGCCAGTAGCCCTCGAGGAAGGTCATATGGCTACACCTTC
>-|TRBV11-3|TRBJ2-2|16|TRBD2
CASSPRAGANTGELFF
TGTGCCAGCAGCCCACGAGCGGGGGCGAACACCGGGGAGCTGTTTTTT
>-|TRBV10-2|TRBJ2-3|14|TRBD2
CASKGGGGADTQYF
TGCGCCAGTAAGGGAGGCGGGGGGGCAGATACGCAGTATTTT
>-|TRBV20-1|TRBJ2-5|11|-
CSARTLETQYF
TGCAGTGCCAGGACACTAGAGACCCAGTACTTC
>-|TRBV3-1/TRBV3-2|TRBJ2-1|15|TRBD2
CASSQRLAGFDEQFF
TGTGCCAGCAGCCAAAGACTAGCAGGTTTCGATGAGCAGTTCTTC
>-|TRBV2|TRBJ2-3|14|TRBD1
CASGGTGWADTQYF
TGTGCCAGCGGGGGGACAGGGTGGGCAGATACGCAGTATTTT
>many|TRBV7-9|TRBJ2-3|17|TRBD2
CASSPGLAGARTDTQYF
TGTGCCAGCAGCCCGGGACTAGCGGGGGCCCGCACAGATACGCAGTATTTT
>-|TRBV11-2|TRBJ2-7|14|-
CASSVQGGVVEQYF
TGTGCCAGCAGTGTCCAGGGCGGAGTGGTCGAGCAGTACTTC
>-|TRBV19|TRBJ2-1|15|-
CASTSGSRSGNEQFF
TGTGCCAGTACCTCGGGAAGTCGGTCGGGCAATGAGCAGTTCTTC
>-|TRBV7-8|TRBJ1-6|15|-
CASSHSRAGTSPLHF
TGTGCCAGCAGCCACTCTCGAGCGGGGACTTCACCCCTCCACTTT
>-|TRBV24-1|TRBJ2-7|17|TRBD2
CATSPGLAGEDAYEQYF
TGTGCCACCAGTCCGGGACTAGCGGGAGAAGACGCCTACGAGCAGTACTTC
>-|TRBV18|TRBJ1-4|15|TRBD1
CASSPQRTGNEKLFF
TGTGCCAGCTCACCACAAAGGACAGGGAATGAAAAACTGTTTTTT
>-|TRBV5-6|TRBJ2-4|14|-
CASSTGPPKNIQYF
TGTGCCAGCAGTACAGGGCCTCCCAAAAACATTCAGTACTTC
>once|TRBV6-2/TRBV6-3|TRBJ2-3|16|TRBD2
CASSRGLALRGDTQYF
TGTGCCAGCAGCCGGGGACTAGCGCTCCGGGGGGATACGCAGTATTTT
>-|TRBV5-1|TRBJ1-1|17|-
CASRGGPSNKKGTEAFF
TGCGCCAGCCGGGGGGGCCCCTCTAATAAGAAAGGCACTGAAGCTTTCTTT
>-|TRBV7-7|TRBJ2-2|15|TRBD1
CASSVGTGVTGELFF
TGTGCTAGCAGCGTAGGGACAGGAGTCACCGGGGAGCTGTTTTTT
>-|TRBV5-5|TRBJ1-3|13|-
CASSLLFRDTIYF
TGTGCCAGCAGCTTACTCTTCCGGGACACCATATATTTT
>-|TRBV18|TRBJ2-7|12|-
CASSLESDQLNF
TGTGCCAGCTCCCTAGAGAGCGACCAGCTCAACTTC
>-|TRBV7-6|TRBJ2-2|17|TRBD2
CASSFQSSGGNTGELFF
TGTGCCAGCAGCTTTCAATCTAGCGGGGGGAACACCGGGGAGCTGTTTTTT
>-|TRBV18|TRBJ2-3|16|-
CASSPAGDMSTDTQYF
TGTGCCAGCTCACCAGCAGGGGATATGAGCACAGATACGCAGTATTTT
>-|TRBV7-8|TRBJ2-7|18|TRBD2
CASSLLTVVERESYEQYF
TGTGCCAGCAGCTTATTAACCGTGGTTGAGCGGGAGAGCTACGAGCAGTACTTC
>-|TRBV6-5|TRBJ2-2|13|TRBD1
CASKDRDTGELFF
TGTGCCAGCAAGGACAGGGACACCGGGGAGCTGTTTTTT
>-|TRBV19|TRBJ1-5|14|TRBD1
CASIGTAGHQPQHF
TGTGCCAGTATTGGGACAGCCGGGCATCAGCCCCAGCATTTT
>once|TRBV6-6|TRBJ2-5|13|TRBD1
CASTFGTVETQYF
TGTGCCAGCACGTTTGGGACAGTAGAGACCCAGTACTTC
>-|TRBV7-9|TRBJ2-5|13|-
CASRRGAQETQYF
TGTGCCAGTCGACGGGGGGCCCAAGAGACCCAGTACTTC
>-|TRBV7-9|TRBJ2-1|14|-
CASSFRVTTDEQFF
TGTGCCAGCAGCTTCCGGGTCACAACGGATGAGCAGTTCTTC
>-|TRBV7-2|TRBJ2-7|15|TRBD2
CASSLGAGGRYEQYF
TGTGCCAGCAGCTTAGGAGCCGGGGGGAGGTACGAGCAGTACTTC
>-|TRBV3-1/TRBV3-2|TRBJ2-5|14|-
CASCRSRRGETQYF
TGTGCCAGTTGCCGGTCCCGGAGAGGAGAGACCCAGTACTTC
>-|TRBV5-5|TRBJ2-7|14|TRBD2
CASSFSGGGYEQYF
TGTGCCAGCAGCTTTTCGGGGGGTGGCTACGAGCAGTACTTC
>-|TRBV2|TRBJ2-7|16|-
CAILTNSPQGVDEQYF
TGTGCCATCTTGACGAATTCGCCACAGGGTGTCGACGAGCAGTACTTC
>-|TRBV28|TRBJ1-2|15|TRBD1
CASSSHRGGNYGYTF
TGTGCCAGCAGTTCCCACAGGGGGGGTAACTATGGCTACACCTTC
>-|TRBV3-1/TRBV3-2|TRBJ1-6|18|TRBD1
CASSQDGGTGGYNSPLHF
TGTGCCAGCAGCCAAGATGGGGGGACAGGGGGCTATAATTCACCCCTCCACTTT
>-|TRBV5-3|TRBJ2-1|17|-
CARSLGSARGGNNEQFF
TGTGCCAGAAGCTTAGGATCCGCGCGGGGCGGGAACAATGAGCAGTTCTTC
>-|TRBV7-8|TRBJ2-1|13|-
CASSLALGDEQFF
TGTGCCAGCAGCTTAGCGCTGGGCGATGAGCAGTTCTTC
>-|TRBV3-1/TRBV3-2|TRBJ1-3|17|TRBD1
CASSQDATGTGRNTIYF
TGTGCCAGCAGCCAAGACGCCACCGGGACAGGGAGGAACACCATATATTTT
>-|TRBV7-8|TRBJ2-1|14|-
CASSLVSGYNEQFF
TGTGCCAGCAGCTTAGTGTCGGGTTACAATGAGCAGTTCTTC
>-|TRBV7-8|TRBJ2-5|17|TRBD2
CASSHGLAGSTPKTQYF
TGTGCCAGCAGCCACGGACTAGCGGGATCCACCCCCAAGACCCAGTACTTC
>-|TRBV30|TRBJ2-1|15|TRBD2
CAWMRSGRAYNEQFF
TGTGCCTGGATGCGTAGCGGGAGGGCCTACAATGAGCAGTTCTTC
>-|TRBV11-2|TRBJ2-7|22|-
CASSHSDRPGGLAFRSSYEQYF
TGTGCCAGCAGTCACAGCGACCGCCCAGGGGGGCTAGCATTTCGTAGCTCCTACGAGCAGTACTTC
>-|TRBV30|TRBJ2-3|14|TRBD2
CAWKGLDLMDTQYF
TGTGCCTGGAAAGGACTAGACCTCATGGATACGCAGTATTTT
>-|TRBV2|TRBJ1-3|14|-
CASSPPRSGNTIYF
TGTGCCAGCAGTCCGCCTAGATCTGGAAACACCATATATTTT
>-|TRBV3-1/TRBV3-2|TRBJ2-1|17|TRBD2
CASSLRMSGVSYNEQFF
TGTGCCAGCAGCCTAAGGATGAGCGGGGTTTCCTACAATGAGCAGTTCTTC
>once|TRBV6-5|TRBJ2-1|15|TRBD2
CASSYRLASYNEQFF
TGTGCCAGCAGTTACAGACTAGCGAGCTACAATGAGCAGTTCTTC
>few|TRBV19|TRBJ1-1|12|-
CASSPRVGEAFF
TGTGCCAGTAGTCCGAGAGTCGGTGAAGCTTTCTTT
>-|TRBV6-5|TRBJ1-4|13|TRBD1
CASRGGTGRKLFF
TGTGCCAGCAGGGGAGGGACAGGGCGGAAACTGTTTTTT
>-|TRBV6-1|TRBJ2-1|17|TRBD2
CASSEDPIAGSYNEQFF
TGTGCCAGCAGTGAAGACCCCATAGCGGGGTCCTACAATGAGCAGTTCTTC
>-|TRBV7-9|TRBJ1-1|15|TRBD1
CASSSGTGLNTEAFF
TGTGCCAGCAGCTCGGGGACAGGCCTGAACACTGAAGCTTTCTTT
>-|TRBV5-5|TRBJ2-7|14|TRBD1
CASSLGTGTREQYF
TGTGCCAGCAGCTTGGGGACAGGGACCAGGGAGCAGTACTTC
>once|TRBV7-9|TRBJ1-2|16|TRBD1
CASSYGTGPTNYGYTF
TGTGCCAGCAGTTACGGGACAGGTCCTACTAACTATGGCTACACCTTC
>-|TRBV9|TRBJ2-5|14|TRBD2
CASSVDSGQQTQYF
TGTGCCAGCAGCGTAGATAGCGGGCAACAGACCCAGTACTTC
>-|TRBV5-4|TRBJ2-5|13|-
CASSSYSGETQYF
TGTGCCAGCAGCTCCTACAGTGGAGAGACCCAGTACTTC
>-|TRBV25-1|TRBJ2-5|16|-
CASSGTAGSGQETQYF
TGTGCCAGCAGTGGGACAGCAGGGAGCGGCCAAGAGACCCAGTACTTC